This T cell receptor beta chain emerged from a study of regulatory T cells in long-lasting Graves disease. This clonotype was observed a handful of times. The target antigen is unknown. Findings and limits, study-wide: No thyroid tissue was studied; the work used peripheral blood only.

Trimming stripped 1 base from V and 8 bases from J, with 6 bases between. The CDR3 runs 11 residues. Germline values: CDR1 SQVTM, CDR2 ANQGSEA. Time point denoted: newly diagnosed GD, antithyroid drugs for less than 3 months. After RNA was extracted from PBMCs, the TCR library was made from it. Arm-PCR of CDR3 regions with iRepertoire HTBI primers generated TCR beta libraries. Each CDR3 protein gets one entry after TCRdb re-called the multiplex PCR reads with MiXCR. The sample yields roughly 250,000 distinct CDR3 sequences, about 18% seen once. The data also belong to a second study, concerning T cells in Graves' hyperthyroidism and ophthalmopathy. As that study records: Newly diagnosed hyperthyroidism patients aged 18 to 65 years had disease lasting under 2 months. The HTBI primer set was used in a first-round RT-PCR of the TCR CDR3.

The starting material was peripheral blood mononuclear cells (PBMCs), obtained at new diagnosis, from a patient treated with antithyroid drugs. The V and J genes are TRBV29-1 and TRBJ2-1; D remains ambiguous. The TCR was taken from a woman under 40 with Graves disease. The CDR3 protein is CSVEGPDEQFF. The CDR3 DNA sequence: TGCAGCGTTGAAGGCCCCGATGAGCAGTTCTTC.